The following is a T cell receptor beta chain sequence with its context. Its specificity is unknown. These data come from a study of T cell responses to AZD1222 COVID-19 vaccine. General study points: Clonal diversity was possibly underestimated, and the donors were mostly white British, with more females.

The germline V and J ends were trimmed by 6 bases and 8 bases, with 7 bases remaining between them. Germline lookup yields CDR1 SNHLY and CDR2 FYNNEI. The CDR3 consists of 10 residues. The method was immunoSEQ multiplex PCR; TCRdb's version includes in-frame clones alone and lacks a portion of them. This sample carries some 150,000 clones, about 89% of them seen once, and the ten largest clones take about 3%. The chain uses TRBV2 and TRBJ1-2; D remains ambiguous. The receptor's source is an adult in good health. Sequencing used peripheral blood, obtained on day 0 of MenACWY control vaccination. The CDR3 loop reads CASRGGGYTF. The CDR3 nucleotides read TGTGCCAGCAGGGGCGGGGGCTACACCTTC.